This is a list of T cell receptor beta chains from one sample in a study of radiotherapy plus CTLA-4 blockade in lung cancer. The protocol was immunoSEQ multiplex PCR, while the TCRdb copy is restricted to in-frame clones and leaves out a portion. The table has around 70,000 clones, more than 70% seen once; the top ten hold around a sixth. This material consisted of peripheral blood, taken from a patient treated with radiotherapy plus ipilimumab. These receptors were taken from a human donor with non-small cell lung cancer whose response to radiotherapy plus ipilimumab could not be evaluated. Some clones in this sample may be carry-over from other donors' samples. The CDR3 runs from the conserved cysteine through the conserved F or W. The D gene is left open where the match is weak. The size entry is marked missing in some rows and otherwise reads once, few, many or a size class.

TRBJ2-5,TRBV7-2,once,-,TGTGCCAGCAGCTTCCGGGGGTACCAAGAGACCCAGTACTTC,CASSFRGYQETQYF
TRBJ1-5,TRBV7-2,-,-,TGTGCCAGCAGCTCCCAGACAGGCTATAGCAATCAGCCCCAGCATTTT,CASSSQTGYSNQPQHF
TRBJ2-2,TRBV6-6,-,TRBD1,TGTGCCAGCCGAATAGTCCAGGGGGCACTGACCGGGGAGCTGTTTTTT,CASRIVQGALTGELFF
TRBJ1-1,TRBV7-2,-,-,TGTGCCAGCAGCTACGGGACTTTCTCTACTGAAGCTTTCTTT,CASSYGTFSTEAFF
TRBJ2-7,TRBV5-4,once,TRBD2,TGTGCCAGCAGTTTGACTAGCGGAAACTACGAGCAGTACTTC,CASSLTSGNYEQYF
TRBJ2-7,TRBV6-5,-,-,TGTGCCAGCAAGAGACTCCGAGACAGACTCTACGAGCAGTACTTC,CASKRLRDRLYEQYF
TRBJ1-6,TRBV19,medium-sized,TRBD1,TGTGCCAGTAGTGACAGGACAGGTGGAAATTCACCCCTCCACTTT,CASSDRTGGNSPLHF
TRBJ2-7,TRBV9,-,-,TGTGCCAGCAGCGTAGGAACGGCCGGGGTAGGGTACGAGCAGTACTTC,CASSVGTAGVGYEQYF
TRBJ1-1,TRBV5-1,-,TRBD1,TGCGCCAGCAGCTCGGGACAGGGGGCCACTGAAGCTTTCTTT,CASSSGQGATEAFF
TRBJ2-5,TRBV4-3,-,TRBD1,TGCGCCAGCAGCCAAGTGGTCGACAGGGGGGAGACCCAGTACTTC,CASSQVVDRGETQYF
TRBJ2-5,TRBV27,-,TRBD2,TGTGCCAGCAGCCGACTAGCGGGGGCCCTGGAGACCCAGTACTTC,CASSRLAGALETQYF